The clone carrying this T cell receptor (beta chain) showed up many times. From germline, CDR1 is SGHTA and CDR2 FQGNSA. V was pared by 5 bases and J by 9 bases, with 12 bases between. CDR3 length: 12 amino acids. Via MiXCR, TCRdb re-called the RT-PCR reads, giving one row per CDR3 protein. The sample shows 550,000 to 750,000 distinct CDR3 sequences, approximately 15% of them seen only once. The chain couples TRBV7-2 to TRBJ2-3; unclear D gene. The sample comprised memory CD4+ T cells from blood. This TCR derives from a female donor in good health, serving as a healthy control. In DNA, the CDR3 is TGTGCCAGCAGCAACCCTCCCGAGACGCAGTATTTT. Translated: CASSNPPETQYF.